Below, 10 T cell receptor beta chains from the same sample are listed, as sequenced in a study of cytomegalovirus exposure and HLA in healthy donors. In the PCR, 60 Vbeta and 13 Jbeta primers were used. Profiling relied on immunoSEQ multiplex PCR, and the TCRdb table lists in-frame clones only, not all of them. The sample yields 65,000 to 80,000 clones, of which the top ten take up about 4.6%. The material sequenced was PBMCs. The receptors come from a man aged 25-45 years in good health and CMV-seronegative.

J is TRBJ2-1 and V is TRBV7-9; 11 bases are a match to TRBD2. CDR3 length equals 16 residues. With 5 bases clipped from V and 4 bases from J, the junction kept 7 bases outside the gene matches. Germline-derived CDR1 and CDR2 are SEHNR and FQNEAQ (reference sequence). CDR3 coding DNA: TGTGCCAGCAGCCCCGTAGCGGGAGGGAAGTACAATGAGCAGTTCTTC. This sequence encodes CASSPVAGGKYNEQFF. The whole variable domain, remainder taken from reference TRBV7-9 and TRBJ2-1, is DTGVSQNPRHKITKRGQNVTFRCDPISEHNRLYWYRQTLGQGPEFLTYFQNEAQLEKSRLLSDRFSAERPKGSFSTLEIQRTEQGDSAMYLCASSPVAGGKYNEQFFGPGTRLTVL.

The rearrangement uses TRBV30 and TRBJ1-5, with 9 bases identical to TRBD1. J gave up 7 bases and V 3 bases, and 10 bases lay outside the gene matches. This CDR3 has 15 amino acids. Germline CDR1 and CDR2: GTSNPN and SVGIG (reference sequence). The CDR3: CAWRAGTGLGQPQHF. The CDR3 bases are TGTGCCTGGAGGGCCGGGACAGGGCTTGGACAGCCCCAGCATTTT.

The chain recombines TRBV30 with TRBJ2-1; D is undetermined. Germline loops: CDR1 GTSNPN, CDR2 SVGIG (reference sequence). This CDR3 comprises 14 residues. The V and J ends lost 1 base and 5 bases respectively, with 12 bases between them. The CDR3 loop reads CAWSGSVLDNEQFF. CDR3 DNA: TGTGCCTGGAGTGGATCAGTCCTGGACAATGAGCAGTTCTTC.

The CDR3 nucleotides are TGTGCCAGCAGCTCCAGCGGGAGAGAGACCCAGTACTTC. It translates to CASSSSGRETQYF. The chain carries TRBV7-2 and TRBJ2-5, with TRBD2 identical over 8 bases. This CDR3 comprises 13 residues. J was trimmed by 4 bases and V by 4 bases; bases with no gene match: 2. CDR1 SGHTA and CDR2 FQGNSA come from the germline V gene.

This chain connects TRBV28 to TRBJ2-3; 10 bases align to TRBD1. The CDR3 is 16 residues long. V lost 5 bases, J lost 6 bases, and 11 bases stayed unmatched. Germline V gives CDR1 MDHEN, CDR2 SYDVKM. The chain's CDR3 is CASSPSPGQGRDTQYF. Here the CDR3 DNA reads TGTGCCAGCAGTCCCTCACCGGGACAGGGGAGGGATACGCAGTATTTT.

This chain joins TRBV5-4 and TRBJ2-2, with TRBD2 matching 7 bases. Germline CDR1 reads SGHNT; CDR2 reads YYREEE (reference sequence). This CDR3 has 16 residues. J was trimmed by 1 base and V by 4 bases; bases with no gene match: 7. The CDR3: CASSVKSGMNTGELFF. The DNA for the CDR3 is TGTGCCAGCAGCGTAAAAAGCGGGATGAACACCGGGGAGCTGTTTTTT.

To note about this clone: In the same sample, other DNA sequences code for this CDR3. The chain employs TRBV6-5 and TRBJ2-1, with 11 nucleotides matching TRBD2. Germline CDR1 reads MNHEY; CDR2 reads SVGAGI. The CDR3 covers 15 residues. J lost 2 bases, V lost 6 bases, and 3 bases had no gene match. CDR3 loop: CASRLAGGPYNEQFF. CDR3 in DNA: TGTGCCAGCAGGTTAGCGGGAGGGCCCTACAATGAGCAGTTCTTC.

This chain's CDR3 is CASSLSMVEADTQYF. The CDR3 coding sequence is TGTGCCAGCAGTTTATCGATGGTAGAGGCCGATACGCAGTATTTT. The V gene is TRBV27, the J gene TRBJ2-3; no clear D gene. The CDR3 runs to 15 residues. V shed 0 bases and J shed 6 bases, with 13 bases lying between them. Germline values: CDR1 MNHEY, CDR2 SMNVEV (reference sequence).

The CDR3 DNA is TGTGCCAGCAGCTCAGCTACTAGCGCGAAAAACATTCAGTACTTC. This translates into CASSSATSAKNIQYF. The rearrangement joins TRBV5-4 to TRBJ2-4; 7 nucleotides line up with TRBD2. This CDR3 has 15 amino acids. The germline V gene has CDR1 SGHNT and CDR2 YYREEE (reference sequence). V lost 3 bases and J lost 4; bases outside the gene matches: 7.

The rearrangement links TRBV7-3 to TRBJ2-7; unclear D gene. Deletions cut 3 bases from V and 1 base from J, with 13 bases between. CDR1 is SGHTA and CDR2 is FQGTGA in the germline V gene. This CDR3 region has 15 residues. DNA for the CDR3: TGTGCCAGCAGCTTGGTCCCGACTCTATCCTACGAGCAGTACTTC. It yields the protein CASSLVPTLSYEQYF.